This entry lists 10 T cell receptor beta chains sequenced from one sample in a study of Ad26.COV2.S vaccination and SARS-CoV-2 variants. Only in-frame clones appear in the TCRdb table, and some are missing; sequencing was by immunoSEQ multiplex PCR. Of roughly 420,000 clones in the sample, nearly 90% were seen once. Indicated treatment: 19 received Ad26.COV2.S at low or high dose, single or two shots; five or six received placebo; per-sample allocation not given. Sample collection was performed on day 63 after the first vaccine or placebo injection. The sequences come from peripheral blood, collected in a trial of Ad26.COV2.S vaccine versus placebo. All receptors come from a person aged 18 to 59 who received the Ad26.COV2.S COVID-19 vaccine or a placebo.

This clone was observed a handful of times. This chain links TRBV7-2 with TRBJ1-2; D uncertain. The CDR3 sequence is 14 residues long. V gave up 1 base and J gave up 3 bases, with 9 bases separating them. Germline V gene data show CDR1 as SGHTA and CDR2 as FQGNSA. The CDR3: CASSLVGWDYGYTF. DNA for the CDR3: TGTGCCAGCAGCTTAGTGGGATGGGACTATGGCTACACCTTC.

The genes are TRBV5-4 and TRBJ1-1; a weak D match, TRBD1 (5 bases). The CDR3 covers 13 residues. The germline CDR1 and CDR2 sequences are SGHNT and YYREEE (reference sequence). V was pared by 2 bases and J by 7 bases, with 12 bases between. The CDR3 spells CASSLWDHREAFF. In nucleotides, the CDR3 is TGTGCCAGCAGCTTATGGGACCACCGTGAAGCTTTCTTT.

V and J are TRBV9 and TRBJ1-4; D is possibly TRBD1 (6 bases). The germline V and J ends were trimmed by 0 bases and 7 bases, with 16 bases remaining between them. The germline V gene has CDR1 SGDLS and CDR2 YYNGEE. CDR3 size: 16 residues. The CDR3 here is CASSVATGAGFEKLFF. In DNA, the CDR3 is TGTGCCAGCAGCGTAGCAACGGGGGCCGGGTTTGAAAAACTGTTTTTT.

This rearrangement joins TRBV4-1 to TRBJ2-7; 7 bases align to TRBD1. CDR1 is MGHRA, CDR2 YSYEKL, per germline. This CDR3 has 18 residues. Trimming at V came to 3 bases and at J to 2 bases, leaving 16 bases not matched to a gene. The CDR3 coding sequence is TGCGCCAGCAGCCACCCTAAACCGGGACAGTTACAAACCTACGAGCAGTACTTC. It is translated as CASSHPKPGQLQTYEQYF.

This clone has just one count. This chain links TRBV11-3 with TRBJ2-3; unclear D gene. CDR1 SGHNT and CDR2 YENEEA come from the germline V gene. The V end lost 5 bases, the J end lost 3 bases, and 15 bases lay between the germline ends. The CDR3 runs 15 residues. The CDR3 DNA is TGTGCCAGCAGCCCCGCGGCGCCAACAACAGATACGCAGTATTTT. Translating gives CASSPAAPTTDTQYF.

V is TRBV6-2 or TRBV6-3 and J is TRBJ2-5; 8 bases fit TRBD1. With V trimmed by 5 bases and J by 5 bases, 13 bases remained unmatched. The CDR3 is 16 residues long. Per the germline V gene, CDR1 is MNHEY and CDR2 is SVGEGT. The CDR3 DNA follows: TGTGCCAGCAGTGCCCAAACAGGGGGGACCCTGGAGACCCAGTACTTC. The encoded protein is CASSAQTGGTLETQYF.

J is TRBJ2-7 and V is TRBV6-5, with D possibly TRBD1 on 5 matching bases. V was cut by 6 bases and J by 0 bases, with 15 bases left in between. Germline CDR1 MNHEY, CDR2 SVGAGI. The CDR3 spans 15 residues. The CDR3 reads CASRPNRILSYEQYF. The CDR3, as DNA: TGTGCCAGCAGACCTAACAGGATACTCTCCTACGAGCAGTACTTC.

The chain is built from TRBV5-1 and TRBJ2-1, with D unclear. Germline assignment: CDR1 SGHRS and CDR2 YFSETQ. Trimming took 5 bases from V and 4 from J, leaving 19 bases between them. This CDR3 contains 16 residues. CDR3 sequence (DNA): TGCGCCAGCAGTCGCGTTCCTACAGAACAATACAATGAGCAGTTCTTC. It translates to CASSRVPTEQYNEQFF.

V usage is TRBV5-4 and J usage is TRBJ2-1, with 11 bases matching TRBD2. Germline lookup yields CDR1 SGHNT and CDR2 YYREEE (reference sequence). With V trimmed by 5 bases and J by 2 bases, 3 bases remained unmatched. This CDR3 is built from 15 residues. The CDR3 sequence: CASSTSGSAYNEQFF. In DNA form, the CDR3 reads TGTGCCAGCAGTACTAGCGGGAGTGCCTACAATGAGCAGTTCTTC. The full variable domain, in which reference TRBV5-4 and TRBJ2-1 provide the parts outside the CDR3, is ETGVTQSPTHLIKTRGQQVTLRCSSQSGHNTVSWYQQALGQGPQFIFQYYREEENGRGNFPPRFSGLQFPNYSSELNVNALELDDSALYLCASSTSGSAYNEQFFGPGTRLTVL.

This clone was counted once. The chain couples TRBV19 to TRBJ1-5; 8 positions agree with TRBD1. This CDR3 spans 17 amino acids. V lost 3 bases and J lost 6; bases outside the gene matches: 13. Germline V lookup: CDR1 LNHDA, CDR2 SQIVND (reference sequence). This chain's CDR3 is CASSIIRQGAPAQPQHF. DNA of the CDR3: TGTGCCAGTAGTATTATAAGGCAGGGGGCGCCGGCTCAGCCCCAGCATTTT. Variable domain in full (rest from reference TRBV19 and TRBJ1-5): DGGITQSPKYLFRKEGQNVTLSCEQNLNHDAMYWYRQDPGQGLRLIYYSQIVNDFQKGDIAEGYSVSREKKESFPLTVTSAQKNPTAFYLCASSIIRQGAPAQPQHFGDGTRLSIL.